Listed here are 18 T cell receptor beta chains from one sample, sequenced in a study of metastatic and nonmetastatic thyroid tumors (dated by TCRdb to about 2020). Library generation was performed with PCR. The run used an Illumina HiSeq 4000. TCRdb trimmed the raw reads at Q25, called clones with MiXCR and kept productive beta chains. This sample gives about 7,200 clones in total; about two fifths of them show up just once. About 44% of the sample belongs to the ten largest clones. None of the patients had been given any treatment before thyroid surgery. What was sequenced was tumor tissue. Source of these receptors: a female donor with papillary thyroid cancer or a benign thyroid nodule (not recorded which). Some clones in this sample may be carry-over from other donors' samples.

The genes are TRBV4-1 and TRBJ1-1; D remains ambiguous. The CDR3 sequence is 14 residues long. Germline-derived CDR1 and CDR2 are MGHRA and YSYEKL. V was pared by 0 bases and J by 6 bases, with 11 bases between. This chain's CDR3 is CASSQDPGSAEAFF. The CDR3 bases are TGCGCCAGCAGCCAAGATCCGGGTAGCGCTGAAGCTTTCTTT.

This clone was detected a few times. J is TRBJ2-2 and V is TRBV12-5; D is uncertain. The CDR3 has 15 amino acids. CDR1 LGHNT and CDR2 FRNRAP come from the germline V gene. With 0 bases removed from V and 4 bases from J, the gap between germline ends came to 9 bases. The CDR3 nucleotides read TGTGCTAGTGGTTTGGTAGGGCCGGGCACCGGGGAGCTGTTTTTT. Protein product: CASGLVGPGTGELFF.

By share, this clone counts as medium-sized. Other nucleotide sequences from this sample produce the same CDR3. V gene TRBV12-5 combines with J gene TRBJ2-3; D remains unclear. The germline gives CDR1 LGHNT, CDR2 FRNRAP. The V end lost 0 bases, the J end lost 1 base, and 8 bases lay between the germline ends. There are 15 residues in the CDR3. CDR3: CASGLVRTGTDTQYF. DNA for the CDR3: TGTGCTAGTGGTTTGGTACGGACGGGCACAGATACGCAGTATTTT.

This clone is medium-sized (0.01 to 0.1%). CDR3 region: CASSLQTGLGQPQHF. In nucleotides, the CDR3 is TGCGCCAGCAGCCTCCAAACCGGGCTGGGTCAGCCCCAGCATTTT. V is TRBV4-1 and J is TRBJ1-5; no firm D call. Germline V lookup: CDR1 MGHRA, CDR2 YSYEKL. Trimming removed 4 bases from V and 6 bases from J, with 16 bases in between. CDR3 length equals 15 residues.

This clone is judged medium-sized. The J gene is TRBJ1-2, the V gene TRBV20-1; 8 bases fit TRBD1. The germline CDR1 and CDR2 sequences are DFQATT and SNEGSKA (reference sequence). The CDR3 loop spans 13 amino acids. J gave up 4 bases and V 5 bases, and 6 bases lay outside the gene matches. DNA of the CDR3: TGCAGTGCTGTCCCGGGACAGGTCTATGGCTACACCTTC. Translating it yields CSAVPGQVYGYTF.

In its sample, this clone ranks as medium-sized. V usage is TRBV10-3 and J usage is TRBJ1-1; a possible D gene is TRBD1 (6 bases). Germline CDR1 is ENHRY and CDR2 is SYGVKD. V lost 7 bases, J lost 11 bases, and 20 bases lay in between. CDR3 length equals 13 residues. CDR3 in amino acids: CAIIGTIGAGAFF. The CDR3, as DNA: TGTGCCATCATTGGGACAATCGGGGCTGGGGCTTTCTTT.

This rearrangement joins TRBV4-2 to TRBJ2-2; TRBD2 matches at 7 bases. V lost 1 base and J lost 3; bases outside the gene matches: 2. The germline V gene encodes CDR1 LGHNA and CDR2 YNFKEQ. The length of the CDR3 is 15 residues. CDR3 nucleotide sequence: TGTGCCAGCAGCCAAGCCGGGAGGCACACCGGGGAGCTGTTTTTT. This codes for CASSQAGRHTGELFF.

The chain is built from TRBV14 and TRBJ1-3; no definite D call. The germline V gene encodes CDR1 SGHDN and CDR2 FVKESK. Between the trimmed V and J ends, which lost 4 bases and 0 bases, there was a span of 13 bases. This CDR3 region has 16 residues. The chain's CDR3 is CASSRGLKGSGNTIYF. In DNA, the CDR3 is TGTGCCAGCAGCCGAGGTCTGAAGGGCTCTGGAAACACCATATATTTT.

To note about this clone: At one end, the junction sequence differs from germline, possibly due to a read error. The genes are TRBV12-3 or TRBV12-4 and TRBJ2-1; 10 nucleotides agree with TRBD2. The CDR3 totals 15 residues. CDR3 protein: CASSRSGRDDNQQSF. The CDR3, as DNA: TGTGCCAGCAGTCGGAGCGGGAGGGATGACAATCAGCAGTCCTTC.

This CDR3 is CASSRGRGYEQYF. The CDR3 nucleotides read TGTGCCAGCAGCCGGGGCAGGGGCTACGAGCAGTACTTC. The V call is TRBV3-1, the J call TRBJ2-7, with TRBD1 as a possible D gene (6 bases). This CDR3 contains 13 residues. The germline gives CDR1 LGHDT, CDR2 YNNKEL (reference sequence). Trimming stripped 4 bases from V and 3 bases from J, with 10 bases between.

This clone has only a few counts. The chain has TRBV7-3 and TRBJ2-7, with 10 bases identical to TRBD2. The CDR3 spans 14 residues. Germline CDR1 is SGHTA and CDR2 is FQGTGA. V shed 6 bases and J 0 bases; nucleotides not matched to a gene: 2. The CDR3, as DNA: TGTGCCAGCAGACCTAGCGGGGGCTCCTACGAGCAGTACTTC. This gives the protein CASRPSGGSYEQYF.

This rearrangement joins TRBV6-1 to TRBJ2-7; the D is unclear. Between the trimmed V and J ends, which lost 7 bases and 6 bases, there was a span of 13 bases. Germline CDR1 reads MNHNS; CDR2 reads SASEGT. The CDR3 has 12 residues. The chain's CDR3 is CASKSNAFEQYF. As DNA, the CDR3 is TGTGCCAGCAAATCAAATGCGTTCGAGCAGTACTTC.

Notes on this clone: A junction end diverges from the germline sequence, so it may reflect a read error. The V call is TRBV19, the J call TRBJ2-6; no definite D call. The CDR3 totals 15 residues. Germline V gene lookup returns CDR1 LNHDA and CDR2 SQIVND (reference sequence). The CDR3: CASSIFTSGSNVPTF. The DNA for the CDR3 is TGTGCCAGTAGTATTTTCACCTCTGGGTCCAACGTCCCGACTTTC.

The chain has TRBV11-2 and TRBJ1-1, with no clear D. V lost 6 bases and J lost 1, with 9 bases in between. The CDR3 consists of 13 residues. Germline V gene sequence: CDR1 SGHAT, CDR2 FQNNGV. CDR3 sequence (DNA): TGTGCCAGCAGTCTACAAGCGAACACTGAAGCTTTCTTT. This gives the protein CASSLQANTEAFF.

The chain joins TRBV20-1 to TRBJ1-2; the match to TRBD1 covers 8 bases. V gave up 0 bases and J gave up 3 bases; unmatched junction bases: 12. Germline values: CDR1 DFQATT, CDR2 SNEGSKA (reference sequence). CDR3 size: 17 residues. CDR3 residues: CSARDWWDRWPHYGYTF. In DNA form, the CDR3 reads TGCAGTGCTAGAGATTGGTGGGACAGGTGGCCCCACTATGGCTACACCTTC.

This clone is medium-sized (0.01 to 0.1%) in the sample. The rearrangement uses TRBV6-5 and TRBJ2-1; D might be TRBD1 or TRBD2, each matching 5 bases. Germline CDR1 reads MNHEY; CDR2 reads SVGAGI. The CDR3 extends over 13 amino acids. V was pared by 0 bases and J by 13 bases, with 13 bases between. The CDR3 reads CASSYSSWDQQFF. Here the CDR3 DNA reads TGTGCCAGCAGTTACTCTAGCTGGGACCAACAGTTCTTC.

The chain employs TRBV20-1 and TRBJ1-5; weak D call: TRBD1 (5 bases). Trimming shortened V by 4 bases and J by 3 bases, and 16 bases separated the two germline ends. This CDR3 contains 15 residues. In germline, CDR1 is DFQATT, CDR2 SNEGSKA (reference sequence). In DNA, the CDR3 is TGCAGTGCTATGGGGGTCGGCGGACTCAATCAGCCCCAGCATTTT. Amino acids: CSAMGVGGLNQPQHF.

The chain links TRBV6-2 or TRBV6-3 to TRBJ1-1; the D is unclear. Germline V gene lookup returns CDR1 MNHEY and CDR2 SVGEGT. This CDR3 has 14 amino acids. V was clipped by 6 bases and J by 1 base, with 12 bases between them. Here the CDR3 reads CASSPLYRNTEAFF. The CDR3 nucleotides are TGTGCCAGCAGCCCACTTTACAGGAACACTGAAGCTTTCTTT.